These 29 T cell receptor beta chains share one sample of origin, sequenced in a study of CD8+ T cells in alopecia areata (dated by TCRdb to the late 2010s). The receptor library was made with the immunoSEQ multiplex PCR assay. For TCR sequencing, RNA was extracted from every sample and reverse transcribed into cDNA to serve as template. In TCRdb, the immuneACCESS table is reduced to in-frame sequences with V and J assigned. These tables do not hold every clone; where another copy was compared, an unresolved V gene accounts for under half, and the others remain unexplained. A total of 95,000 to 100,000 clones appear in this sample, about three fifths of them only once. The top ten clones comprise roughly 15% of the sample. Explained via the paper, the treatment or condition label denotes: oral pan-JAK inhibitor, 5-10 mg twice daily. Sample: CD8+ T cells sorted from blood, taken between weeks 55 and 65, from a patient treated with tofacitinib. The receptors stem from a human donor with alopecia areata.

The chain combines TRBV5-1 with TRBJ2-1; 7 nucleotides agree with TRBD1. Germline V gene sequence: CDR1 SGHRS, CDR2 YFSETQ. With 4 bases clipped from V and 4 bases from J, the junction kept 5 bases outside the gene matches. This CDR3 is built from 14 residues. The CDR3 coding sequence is TGCGCCAGCAGCCTCAGGACAGGTTACAATGAGCAGTTCTTC. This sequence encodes CASSLRTGYNEQFF.

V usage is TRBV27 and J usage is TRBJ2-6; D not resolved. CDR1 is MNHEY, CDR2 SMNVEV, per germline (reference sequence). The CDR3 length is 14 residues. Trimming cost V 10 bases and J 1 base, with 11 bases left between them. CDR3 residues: CATGFRSGANVLTF. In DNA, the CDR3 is TGTGCCACCGGATTTCGTTCTGGGGCCAACGTCCTGACTTTC.

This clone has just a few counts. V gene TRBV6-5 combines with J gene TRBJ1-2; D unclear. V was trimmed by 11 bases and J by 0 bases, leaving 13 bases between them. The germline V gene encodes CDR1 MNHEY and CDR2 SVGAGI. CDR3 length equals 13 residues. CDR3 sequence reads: CAAISASNYGYTF. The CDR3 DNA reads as TGTGCCGCCATAAGCGCCTCTAACTATGGCTACACCTTC.

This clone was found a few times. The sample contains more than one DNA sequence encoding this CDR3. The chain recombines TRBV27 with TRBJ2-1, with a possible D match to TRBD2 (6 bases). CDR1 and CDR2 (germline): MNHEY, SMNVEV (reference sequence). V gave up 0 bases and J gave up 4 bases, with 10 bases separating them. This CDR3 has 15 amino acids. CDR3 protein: CASSLSGGAYNEQFF. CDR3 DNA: TGTGCCAGCAGTTTATCTGGCGGGGCGTACAATGAGCAGTTCTTC.

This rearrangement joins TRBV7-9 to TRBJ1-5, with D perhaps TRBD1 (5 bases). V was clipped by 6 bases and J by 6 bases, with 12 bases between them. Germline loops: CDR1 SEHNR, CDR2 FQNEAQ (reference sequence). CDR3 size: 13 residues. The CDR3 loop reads CASSHGGSQPQHF. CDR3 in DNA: TGTGCCAGCAGTCATGGGGGAAGTCAGCCCCAGCATTTT. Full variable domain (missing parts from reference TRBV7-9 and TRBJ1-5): DTGVSQNPRHKITKRGQNVTFRCDPISEHNRLYWYRQTLGQGPEFLTYFQNEAQLEKSRLLSDRFSAERPKGSFSTLEIQRTEQGDSAMYLCASSHGGSQPQHFGDGTRLSIL.

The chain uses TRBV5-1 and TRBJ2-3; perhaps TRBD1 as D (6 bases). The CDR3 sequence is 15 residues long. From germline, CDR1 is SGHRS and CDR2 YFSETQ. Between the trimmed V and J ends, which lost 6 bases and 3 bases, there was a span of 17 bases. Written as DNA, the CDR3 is TGCGCCAGCACCGTTGGGGGCGGTAGTACAGATACGCAGTATTTT. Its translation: CASTVGGGSTDTQYF. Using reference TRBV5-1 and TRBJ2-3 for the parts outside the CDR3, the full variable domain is KAGVTQTPRYLIKTRGQQVTLSCSPISGHRSVSWYQQTPGQGLQFLFEYFSETQRNKGNFPGRFSGRQFSNSRSEMNVSTLELGDSALYLCASTVGGGSTDTQYFGPGTRLTVL.

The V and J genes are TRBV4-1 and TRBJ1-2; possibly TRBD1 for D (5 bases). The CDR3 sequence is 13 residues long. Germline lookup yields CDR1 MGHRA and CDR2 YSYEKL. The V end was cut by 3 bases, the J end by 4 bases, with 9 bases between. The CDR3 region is CASSQRQTYGYTF. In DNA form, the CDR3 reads TGCGCCAGCAGCCAGAGACAGACCTATGGCTACACCTTC.

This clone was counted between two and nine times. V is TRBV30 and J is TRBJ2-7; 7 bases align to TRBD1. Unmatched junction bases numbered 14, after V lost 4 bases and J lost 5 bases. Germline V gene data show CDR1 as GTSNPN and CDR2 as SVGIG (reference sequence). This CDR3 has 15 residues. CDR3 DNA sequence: TGTGCCTGGATATCCAGGACAGGTTCTTTGGACGAGCAGTACTTC. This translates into CAWISRTGSLDEQYF.

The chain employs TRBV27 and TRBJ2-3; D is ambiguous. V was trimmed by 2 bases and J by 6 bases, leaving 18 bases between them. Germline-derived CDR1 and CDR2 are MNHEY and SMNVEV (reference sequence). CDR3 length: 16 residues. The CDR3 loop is CASSLLQRQLGDTQYF. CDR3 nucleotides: TGTGCCAGCAGTTTACTCCAACGGCAGTTAGGGGATACGCAGTATTTT.

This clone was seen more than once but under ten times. In nucleotides, the CDR3 is TGTGCCAGCAGCCCCGGGACTAGCGGGGGGGAATGGTACAATGAGCAGTTCTTC. It translates to CASSPGTSGGEWYNEQFF. This chain joins TRBV27 and TRBJ2-1; 16 positions match TRBD2. Germline V gene data show CDR1 as MNHEY and CDR2 as SMNVEV (reference sequence). This CDR3 contains 18 residues. Losses at the gene ends were 6 bases for V and 4 bases for J; bases not matched to a gene: 9.

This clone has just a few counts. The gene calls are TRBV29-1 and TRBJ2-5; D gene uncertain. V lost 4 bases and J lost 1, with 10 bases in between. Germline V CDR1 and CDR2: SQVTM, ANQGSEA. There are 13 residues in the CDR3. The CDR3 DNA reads TGCAGCGTTGTAGTAAGCCGCCAAGAGACCCAGTACTTC. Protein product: CSVVVSRQETQYF. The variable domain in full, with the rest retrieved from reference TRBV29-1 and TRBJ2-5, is SAVISQKPSRDICQRGTSLTIQCQVDSQVTMMFWYRQQPGQSLTLIATANQGSEATYESGFVIDKFPISRPNLTFSTLTVSNMSPEDSSIYLCSVVVSRQETQYFGPGTRLLVL.

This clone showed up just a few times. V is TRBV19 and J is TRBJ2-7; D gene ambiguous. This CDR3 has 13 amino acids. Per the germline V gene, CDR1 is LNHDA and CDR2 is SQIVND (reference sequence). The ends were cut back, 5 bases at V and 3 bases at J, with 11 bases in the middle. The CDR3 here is CASSFNTIYEQYF. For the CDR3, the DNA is TGTGCCAGTAGTTTTAACACCATCTACGAGCAGTACTTC. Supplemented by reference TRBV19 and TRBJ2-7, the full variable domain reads DGGITQSPKYLFRKEGQNVTLSCEQNLNHDAMYWYRQDPGQGLRLIYYSQIVNDFQKGDIAEGYSVSREKKESFPLTVTSAQKNPTAFYLCASSFNTIYEQYFGPGTRLTVT.

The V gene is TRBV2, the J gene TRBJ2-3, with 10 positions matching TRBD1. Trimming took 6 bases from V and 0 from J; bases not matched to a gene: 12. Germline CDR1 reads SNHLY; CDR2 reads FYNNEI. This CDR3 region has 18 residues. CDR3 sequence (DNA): TGTGCCAGCAGCGCCAACCTCCGGGACAGGGGAAGCACAGATACGCAGTATTTT. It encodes CASSANLRDRGSTDTQYF.

The CDR3 bases are TGCGCCAGCAGAGGCCAGGGCAGTGAGCAGTTCTTC. Amino acid sequence: CASRGQGSEQFF. The V and J genes are TRBV5-1 and TRBJ2-1; a possible D gene is TRBD1 (5 bases). The CDR3 runs to 12 residues. CDR1 SGHRS and CDR2 YFSETQ come from the germline V gene. Trimming cost V 5 bases and J 9 bases, with 12 bases left between them. Filled out from reference TRBV5-1 and TRBJ2-1, the complete variable domain reads KAGVTQTPRYLIKTRGQQVTLSCSPISGHRSVSWYQQTPGQGLQFLFEYFSETQRNKGNFPGRFSGRQFSNSRSEMNVSTLELGDSALYLCASRGQGSEQFFGPGTRLTVL.

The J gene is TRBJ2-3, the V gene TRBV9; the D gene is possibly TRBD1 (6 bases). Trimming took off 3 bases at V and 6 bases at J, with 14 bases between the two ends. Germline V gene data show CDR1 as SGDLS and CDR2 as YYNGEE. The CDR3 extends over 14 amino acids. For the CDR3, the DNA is TGTGCCAGCAGCGACAGGGCCCTCAGGGATACGCAGTATTTT. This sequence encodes CASSDRALRDTQYF.

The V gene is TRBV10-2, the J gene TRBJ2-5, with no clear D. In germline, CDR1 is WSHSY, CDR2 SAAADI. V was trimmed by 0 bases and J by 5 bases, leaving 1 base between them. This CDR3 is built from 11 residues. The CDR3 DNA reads TGCGCCAGCAGTGAGTCCGAGACCCAGTACTTC. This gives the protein CASSESETQYF.

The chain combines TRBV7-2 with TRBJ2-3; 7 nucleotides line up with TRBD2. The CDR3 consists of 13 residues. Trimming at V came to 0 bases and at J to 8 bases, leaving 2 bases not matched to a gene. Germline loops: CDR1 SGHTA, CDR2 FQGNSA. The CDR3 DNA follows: TGTGCCAGCAGCTTAGCGGGGGGGAGTACGCAGTATTTT. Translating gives CASSLAGGSTQYF.

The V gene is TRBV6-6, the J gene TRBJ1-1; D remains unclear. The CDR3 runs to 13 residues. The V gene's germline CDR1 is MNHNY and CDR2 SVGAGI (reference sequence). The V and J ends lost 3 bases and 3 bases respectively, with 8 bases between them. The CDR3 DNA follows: TGTGCCAGCAGTTATGTTGAGGACACTGAAGCTTTCTTT. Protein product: CASSYVEDTEAFF.

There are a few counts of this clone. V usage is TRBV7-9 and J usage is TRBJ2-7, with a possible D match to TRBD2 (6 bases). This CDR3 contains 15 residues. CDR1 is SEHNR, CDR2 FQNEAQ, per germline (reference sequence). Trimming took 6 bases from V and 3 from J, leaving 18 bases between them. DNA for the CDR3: TGTGCCAGCAGTCACGAGGCGGGACGGCACTACGAGCAGTACTTC. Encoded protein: CASSHEAGRHYEQYF.

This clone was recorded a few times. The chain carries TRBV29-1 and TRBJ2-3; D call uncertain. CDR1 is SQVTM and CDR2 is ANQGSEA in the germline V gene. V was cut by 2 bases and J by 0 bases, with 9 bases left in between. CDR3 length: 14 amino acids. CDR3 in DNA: TGCAGCGTTGAACGTCCCACTAGCACAGATACGCAGTATTTT. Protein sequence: CSVERPTSTDTQYF.

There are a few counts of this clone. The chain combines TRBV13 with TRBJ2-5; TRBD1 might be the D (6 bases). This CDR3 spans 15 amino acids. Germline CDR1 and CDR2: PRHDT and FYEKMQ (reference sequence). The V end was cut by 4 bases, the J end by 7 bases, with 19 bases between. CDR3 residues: CASSWQGDTTRTQYF. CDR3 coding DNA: TGTGCCAGCAGCTGGCAAGGGGACACCACGAGGACCCAGTACTTC.

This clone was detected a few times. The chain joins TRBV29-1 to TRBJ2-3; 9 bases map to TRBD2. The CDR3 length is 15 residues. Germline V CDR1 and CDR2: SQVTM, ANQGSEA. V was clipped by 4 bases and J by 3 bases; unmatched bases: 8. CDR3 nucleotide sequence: TGCAGCGTTGCCGGGACTAGCCCTAGTACAGATACGCAGTATTTT. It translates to CSVAGTSPSTDTQYF.

The CDR3 here is CASSGQGGENTEAFF. CDR3 DNA: TGTGCCAGCAGCGGTCAGGGAGGGGAGAACACTGAAGCTTTCTTT. The chain joins TRBV9 to TRBJ1-1, with D perhaps matching TRBD1 (5 bases). CDR3 length equals 15 residues. Germline V lookup: CDR1 SGDLS, CDR2 YYNGEE. The V gene lost 3 bases and the J gene lost 1 base, with 13 bases spanning the gap. The whole variable domain, filled in from reference TRBV9 and TRBJ1-1, reads DSGVTQTPKHLITATGQRVTLRCSPRSGDLSVYWYQQSLDQGLQFLIQYYNGEERAKGNILERFSAQQFPDLHSELNLSSLELGDSALYFCASSGQGGENTEAFFGQGTRLTVV.

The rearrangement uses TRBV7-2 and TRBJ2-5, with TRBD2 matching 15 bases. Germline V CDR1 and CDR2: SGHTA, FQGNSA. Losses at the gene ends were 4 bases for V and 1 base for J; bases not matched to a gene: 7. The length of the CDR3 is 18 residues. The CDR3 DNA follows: TGTGCCAGCAGCTCGTCCGGGACTAGCGGGGGGCGCCAAGAGACCCAGTACTTC. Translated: CASSSSGTSGGRQETQYF.

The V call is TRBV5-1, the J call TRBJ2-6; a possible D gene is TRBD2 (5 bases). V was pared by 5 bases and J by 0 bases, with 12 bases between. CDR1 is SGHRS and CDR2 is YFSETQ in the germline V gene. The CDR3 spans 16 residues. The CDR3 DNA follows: TGCGCCAGCAGGAGCCTAGAGGGCTCTGGGGCCAACGTCCTGACTTTC. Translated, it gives CASRSLEGSGANVLTF.

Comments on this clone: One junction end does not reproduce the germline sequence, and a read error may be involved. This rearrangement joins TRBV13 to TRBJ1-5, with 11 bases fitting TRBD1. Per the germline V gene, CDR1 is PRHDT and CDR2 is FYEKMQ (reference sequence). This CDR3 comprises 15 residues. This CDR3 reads CANSLGQGGHQPQHF. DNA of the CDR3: TGTGCCAACAGCTTGGGACAGGGGGGGCATCAGCCCCAGCATTTT.

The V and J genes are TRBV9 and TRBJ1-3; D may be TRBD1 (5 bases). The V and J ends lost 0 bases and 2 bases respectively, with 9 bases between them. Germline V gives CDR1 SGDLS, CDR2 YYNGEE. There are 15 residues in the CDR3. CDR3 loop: CASSVERGTGNTIYF. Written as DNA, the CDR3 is TGTGCCAGCAGCGTAGAAAGGGGAACTGGAAACACCATATATTTT.

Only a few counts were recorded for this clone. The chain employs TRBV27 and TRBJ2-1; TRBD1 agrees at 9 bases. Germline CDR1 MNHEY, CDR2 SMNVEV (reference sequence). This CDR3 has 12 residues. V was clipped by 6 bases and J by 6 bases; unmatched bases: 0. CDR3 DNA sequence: TGTGCCAGCAGACAGGGGGCCAATGAGCAGTTCTTC. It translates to CASRQGANEQFF.

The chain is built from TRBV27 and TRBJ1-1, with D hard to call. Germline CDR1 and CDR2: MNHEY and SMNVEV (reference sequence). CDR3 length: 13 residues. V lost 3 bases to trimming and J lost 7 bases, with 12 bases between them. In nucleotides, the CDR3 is TGTGCCAGCAGTTTGGCCCCTTCGCTTGAAGCTTTCTTT. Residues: CASSLAPSLEAFF.